The clone carrying this TCR beta chain occurred a few times. Its cognate antigen is unknown. TCRdb keeps only in-frame clones here, not all; method: immunoSEQ multiplex PCR. This table holds about 43,000 clones, approximately 83% found once. The data were taken from a study of PD-L1 blockade in urothelial cancer. Time point defined: peripheral blood 6 weeks after treatment start. Urothelial carcinoma affected the patients, and it was locally advanced or metastatic. This CDR3 has 13 amino acids. The V end lost 1 base, the J end lost 1 base, and 5 bases lay between the germline ends. CDR1 is SGHRS and CDR2 is YFSETQ in the germline V gene. Overall study findings and caveats: Tumor-associated clones in blood expanded more at 3 weeks in durable-benefit patients.

This specimen consisted of PBMCs, obtained around atezolizumab (anti-PD-L1) treatment. The sequence was obtained from a man aged 55 to 70 with urothelial cancer. The chain recombines TRBV5-1 with TRBJ1-1; no clear D gene. The CDR3 DNA sequence: TGCGCCAGCAGCTTGTACTCGAACACTGAAGCTTTCTTT. Its protein is CASSLYSNTEAFF.